The next 28 T cell receptor beta chains were all read from a single sample in a study of CD4+ T cells in melanoma. Sequencing was performed with immunoSEQ multiplex PCR; in TCRdb, only in-frame clones are kept and a portion is missing. The table has some 110,000 clones, around 92% seen once. Material for sequencing was peripheral blood. The receptors shown here come from a human donor with melanoma.

The chain couples TRBV11-2 to TRBJ1-1; tentative D call: TRBD1 (5 bases). Trimming left V 1 base short and J 4 bases short, with 13 bases between. The CDR3 runs 15 residues. In germline, CDR1 is SGHAT, CDR2 FQNNGV. CDR3 protein: CASSLGPGRGTEAFF. The CDR3 DNA is TGTGCCAGCAGCTTAGGGCCGGGAAGGGGCACTGAAGCTTTCTTT.

The CDR3 spells CASSLQGRYGYTF. For the CDR3, the DNA is TGTGCCAGCAGCTTACAGGGTCGGTATGGCTACACCTTC. The genes are TRBV28 and TRBJ1-2; maybe TRBD1 (6 bases). Germline CDR1 is MDHEN and CDR2 is SYDVKM. This CDR3 comprises 13 residues. Trimming removed 6 bases at V and 5 bases at J, with 13 bases between.

The rearrangement links TRBV6-5 to TRBJ2-3; D is possibly TRBD1 or TRBD2 (5 bases each). Germline CDR1 is MNHEY and CDR2 is SVGAGI. This CDR3 has 14 residues. Trimming cost V 8 bases and J 1 base, with 13 bases left between them. DNA for the CDR3: TGTGCCAGCCGAGGGGAGTGGGGCACAGATACGCAGTATTTT. Translation gives CASRGEWGTDTQYF.

The V call is TRBV29-1, the J call TRBJ2-7, with 10 bases fitting TRBD1. There are 13 residues in the CDR3. Trimming took 5 bases from V and 2 from J; bases not matched to a gene: 3. Germline loops: CDR1 SQVTM, CDR2 ANQGSEA. CDR3: CSVRGQGAYEQYF. The CDR3 DNA follows: TGCAGCGTTCGTGGACAGGGGGCCTACGAGCAGTACTTC.

Written as DNA, the CDR3 is TGTGCCAGTAGTCGACTAGCGGGTTCCACAGATACGCAGTATTTT. Protein product: CASSRLAGSTDTQYF. The chain employs TRBV19 and TRBJ2-3; 10 positions agree with TRBD2. This CDR3 spans 15 amino acids. V was clipped by 5 bases and J by 2 bases; unmatched bases: 4. Germline CDR1 and CDR2: LNHDA and SQIVND (reference sequence).

J is TRBJ2-1 and V is TRBV6-1; no clear D gene. CDR3 length: 15 residues. Germline V gene lookup returns CDR1 MNHNS and CDR2 SASEGT. The germline V and J ends were trimmed by 5 bases and 6 bases, with 17 bases remaining between them. The CDR3 reads CASSLLAGRANEQFF. CDR3 DNA sequence: TGTGCCAGCAGTCTTCTTGCAGGTAGGGCCAATGAGCAGTTCTTC.

The V and J genes are TRBV9 and TRBJ1-1, with D unresolved. V was pared by 2 bases and J by 1 base, with 12 bases between. Looked up from germline, CDR1 is SGDLS and CDR2 is YYNGEE. This CDR3 spans 15 amino acids. The CDR3 protein is CASSVLLGKNTEAFF. The CDR3 DNA sequence: TGTGCCAGCAGCGTTTTGCTAGGGAAGAACACTGAAGCTTTCTTT.

The CDR3 nucleotides read TGTGCCAGCAGCCCCCCGACTGGCGACGAGCAGTACTTC. Amino acid sequence: CASSPPTGDEQYF. The chain joins TRBV7-8 to TRBJ2-7, with D unclear. This CDR3 contains 13 residues. The germline V gene encodes CDR1 SGHVS and CDR2 FQNEAQ. V shed 5 bases and J shed 5 bases, with 13 bases lying between them.

CDR3 sequence reads: CASSQTLFSSGYEQYF. Written as DNA, the CDR3 is TGTGCCAGCAGCCAAACCCTTTTTTCCAGCGGCTACGAGCAGTACTTC. The gene calls are TRBV4-2 and TRBJ2-7; tentatively, D is TRBD2 (5 bases). This CDR3 contains 16 residues. Germline loops: CDR1 LGHNA, CDR2 YNFKEQ. With 2 bases removed from V and 3 bases from J, the gap between germline ends came to 17 bases.

This chain uses TRBV5-6 with TRBJ1-5; no firm D call. Trimming stripped 0 bases from V and 0 bases from J, with 7 bases between. Per germline, CDR1 SGHDT and CDR2 YYEEEE. CDR3 length: 15 residues. The CDR3 DNA follows: TGTGCCAGCAGCTTGGGAGTGACTAGCAATCAGCCCCAGCATTTT. Its protein is CASSLGVTSNQPQHF.

CDR3 in amino acids: CASSPHPGQALPEQYF. CDR3 in DNA: TGTGCCAGCAGTCCGCACCCGGGACAGGCCCTCCCTGAGCAGTACTTC. The chain joins TRBV28 to TRBJ2-7; 8 bases line up with TRBD1. The germline V gene has CDR1 MDHEN and CDR2 SYDVKM. This CDR3 is built from 16 residues. The trim removed 5 bases at V and 7 bases at J, leaving 16 bases unmatched.

The chain combines TRBV7-3 with TRBJ1-5, with 9 positions matching TRBD1. CDR1 and CDR2 from the germline V gene are SGHTA and FQGTGA. V lost 9 bases to trimming and J lost 6 bases; unmatched junction nucleotides: 12. The length of the CDR3 is 15 residues. DNA for the CDR3: TGTGCCAGTTGGACAGGGGATAGGGTAGGTCAGCCCCAGCATTTT. As protein: CASWTGDRVGQPQHF.

The rearrangement links TRBV13 to TRBJ2-7; tentatively, D is TRBD2 (7 bases). With 1 base removed from V and 5 bases from J, the gap between germline ends came to 18 bases. Looked up from germline, CDR1 is PRHDT and CDR2 is FYEKMQ (reference sequence). This CDR3 region has 16 residues. The CDR3 sequence is CASSLARGEGRHEQYF. The CDR3, as DNA: TGTGCCAGCAGCTTAGCTAGGGGGGAGGGCCGGCACGAGCAGTACTTC.

This sequence joins TRBV11-3 and TRBJ2-2; 13 positions match TRBD2. The germline V gene encodes CDR1 SGHNT and CDR2 YENEEA. The CDR3 consists of 15 residues. V gave up 5 bases and J gave up 7 bases; unmatched junction bases: 4. CDR3 sequence (DNA): TGTGCCAGCAGCGAACTAGCGGGAGGGGTCGGGGAGCTGTTTTTT. Encoded protein: CASSELAGGVGELFF.

The gene calls are TRBV2 and TRBJ1-6; TRBD1 aligns across 7 bases. Germline CDR1 reads SNHLY; CDR2 reads FYNNEI. The CDR3 totals 15 residues. Trimming cost V 1 base and J 6 bases; bases outside gene matches: 3. CDR3 in amino acids: CASSEGRGLNSPLHF. The CDR3 DNA reads TGTGCCAGCAGTGAAGGGAGGGGGCTTAATTCACCCCTCCACTTT. Full variable domain (missing parts from reference TRBV2 and TRBJ1-6): EPEVTQTPSHQVTQMGQEVILRCVPISNHLYFYWYRQILGQKVEFLVSFYNNEISEKSEIFDDQFSVERPDGSNFTLKIRSTKLEDSAMYFCASSEGRGLNSPLHFGNGTRLTVT.

This clone was observed a handful of times. An end of the junction differs from the germline gene, which may be a read error. V gene TRBV29-1 combines with J gene TRBJ1-1; 8 nucleotides agree with TRBD1. Germline lookup yields CDR1 SQVTM and CDR2 ANQGSEA. This CDR3 comprises 12 residues. CDR3 DNA sequence: TGCAGCGCTGAACAGGGGGTCACTGAAGCTTTCTTT. Its protein product is CSAEQGVTEAFF.

V and J are TRBV5-6 and TRBJ2-5; 11 nucleotides match TRBD1. V dropped 5 bases and J dropped 5; count of bases not matched to a gene: 8. Germline V CDR1 and CDR2: SGHDT, YYEEEE. There are 15 residues in the CDR3. CDR3 in DNA: TGTGCCAGCAGGTCCCGGGACAGGGGGGGCGAGACCCAGTACTTC. Its protein product is CASRSRDRGGETQYF.

The rearrangement links TRBV19 to TRBJ2-7; D gene unclear. The CDR3 runs to 15 residues. The V end lost 6 bases, the J end lost 2 bases, and 17 bases lay between the germline ends. The V gene's germline CDR1 is LNHDA and CDR2 SQIVND (reference sequence). Here the CDR3 reads CASSNSLQRPYEQYF. DNA of the CDR3: TGTGCCAGTAGCAACTCTTTACAGAGACCCTACGAGCAGTACTTC.

The rearrangement joins TRBV29-1 to TRBJ2-5; D gene ambiguous. CDR1 is SQVTM, CDR2 ANQGSEA, per germline. V lost 6 bases to trimming and J lost 4 bases, with 18 bases between them. The CDR3 sequence is 14 residues long. The CDR3 spells CSVRTDKILETQYF. The CDR3 bases are TGCAGCGTACGTACAGATAAAATATTAGAGACCCAGTACTTC.

This clone was observed a few times. The J gene is TRBJ2-7, the V gene TRBV7-2; TRBD2 matches 11 bases. V lost 6 bases to trimming and J lost 6 bases; unmatched junction nucleotides: 4. The germline gives CDR1 SGHTA, CDR2 FQGNSA. The CDR3 totals 13 residues. Here the CDR3 DNA reads TGTGCCAGCAGGACTAGCGGGAAGCCCGAGCAGTACTTC. This encodes CASRTSGKPEQYF.

The V and J genes are TRBV9 and TRBJ2-7; 8 bases align to TRBD2. The CDR3 is 15 amino acids. In germline, CDR1 is SGDLS, CDR2 YYNGEE. With V trimmed by 3 bases and J by 1 base, 6 bases remained unmatched. CDR3: CASSAGTSLSYEQYF. In DNA form, the CDR3 reads TGTGCCAGCAGCGCCGGGACTAGTCTTTCCTACGAGCAGTACTTC. The complete variable domain, with remaining parts taken from reference TRBV9 and TRBJ2-7, reads DSGVTQTPKHLITATGQRVTLRCSPRSGDLSVYWYQQSLDQGLQFLIQYYNGEERAKGNILERFSAQQFPDLHSELNLSSLELGDSALYFCASSAGTSLSYEQYFGPGTRLTVT.

This clone was seen a few times. The V call is TRBV28, the J call TRBJ2-2, with D unclear. There are 16 residues in the CDR3. Trimming took off 5 bases at V and 3 bases at J, with 16 bases between the two ends. From germline, CDR1 is MDHEN and CDR2 SYDVKM. The CDR3 sequence: CASSGMKGMDTGELFF. DNA of the CDR3: TGTGCCAGCAGTGGAATGAAAGGGATGGACACCGGGGAGCTGTTTTTT. The full variable domain, its missing parts supplied by reference TRBV28 and TRBJ2-2, is DVKVTQSSRYLVKRTGEKVFLECVQDMDHENMFWYRQDPGLGLRLIYFSYDVKMKEKGDIPEGYSVSREKKERFSLILESASTNQTSMYLCASSGMKGMDTGELFFGEGSRLTVL.

The V gene is TRBV15, the J gene TRBJ1-1, with D possibly matching TRBD1 (6 bases). Germline CDR1 LNHNV, CDR2 YYDKDF (reference sequence). V gave up 0 bases and J gave up 10 bases, with 30 bases separating them. The CDR3 covers 19 residues. Here the CDR3 reads CATSRDLARDIKVTRAAFF. In DNA, the CDR3 is TGTGCCACCAGCAGAGATCTGGCACGGGACATCAAAGTCACCCGGGCAGCTTTCTTT.

This chain's CDR3 is CASRIGDEQYF. CDR3 nucleotides: TGTGCCAGCAGGATCGGGGACGAGCAGTACTTC. The chain links TRBV2 to TRBJ2-7, with D perhaps TRBD2 (5 bases). The CDR3 covers 11 residues. V shed 6 bases and J shed 5 bases, with 8 bases lying between them. Germline values: CDR1 SNHLY, CDR2 FYNNEI. Together with reference TRBV2 and TRBJ2-7, the CDR3 gives the full variable domain: EPEVTQTPSHQVTQMGQEVILRCVPISNHLYFYWYRQILGQKVEFLVSFYNNEISEKSEIFDDQFSVERPDGSNFTLKIRSTKLEDSAMYFCASRIGDEQYFGPGTRLTVT.

The chain is built from TRBV10-3 and TRBJ2-7; 7 nucleotides agree with TRBD1. The CDR3 totals 13 residues. The V gene end was trimmed by 8 bases and the J gene end by 0 bases; junction bases not matched to a gene: 4. CDR1 and CDR2 from the germline V gene are ENHRY and SYGVKD. The CDR3 sequence is CAIETGTSYEQYF. The CDR3, as DNA: TGTGCCATCGAGACAGGGACCTCCTACGAGCAGTACTTC.

The CDR3 sequence: CASSQDIRGQGAYNEQFF. In nucleotides, the CDR3 is TGCGCCAGCAGCCAAGATATCAGAGGGCAGGGGGCATACAATGAGCAGTTCTTC. The chain has TRBV4-1 and TRBJ2-1; 8 bases match TRBD1. Germline V gives CDR1 MGHRA, CDR2 YSYEKL. CDR3 size: 18 residues. V was clipped by 0 bases and J by 4 bases; unmatched bases: 11.

The chain has TRBV21-1 and TRBJ2-7; the D segment call TRBD2 is taken from the table without a DNA check. TRBV21-1 is given as a pseudogene. The CDR3 is made up of 15 amino acids. For the CDR3, the DNA is TGTGCCAGCAGCAATGTAATAGCGGCAGCCTACGAGCAGTACTTC. Residues: CASSNVIAAAYEQYF.

This chain uses TRBV28 with TRBJ2-1; 10 bases agree with TRBD2. The V gene end was trimmed by 5 bases and the J gene end by 8 bases; junction bases not matched to a gene: 12. Germline assignment: CDR1 MDHEN and CDR2 SYDVKM. CDR3 length equals 16 residues. CDR3 sequence (DNA): TGTGCCAGCAGTAAAGGTGGAGCGGGAGGGCCGCATGAGCAGTTCTTC. Translated: CASSKGGAGGPHEQFF.